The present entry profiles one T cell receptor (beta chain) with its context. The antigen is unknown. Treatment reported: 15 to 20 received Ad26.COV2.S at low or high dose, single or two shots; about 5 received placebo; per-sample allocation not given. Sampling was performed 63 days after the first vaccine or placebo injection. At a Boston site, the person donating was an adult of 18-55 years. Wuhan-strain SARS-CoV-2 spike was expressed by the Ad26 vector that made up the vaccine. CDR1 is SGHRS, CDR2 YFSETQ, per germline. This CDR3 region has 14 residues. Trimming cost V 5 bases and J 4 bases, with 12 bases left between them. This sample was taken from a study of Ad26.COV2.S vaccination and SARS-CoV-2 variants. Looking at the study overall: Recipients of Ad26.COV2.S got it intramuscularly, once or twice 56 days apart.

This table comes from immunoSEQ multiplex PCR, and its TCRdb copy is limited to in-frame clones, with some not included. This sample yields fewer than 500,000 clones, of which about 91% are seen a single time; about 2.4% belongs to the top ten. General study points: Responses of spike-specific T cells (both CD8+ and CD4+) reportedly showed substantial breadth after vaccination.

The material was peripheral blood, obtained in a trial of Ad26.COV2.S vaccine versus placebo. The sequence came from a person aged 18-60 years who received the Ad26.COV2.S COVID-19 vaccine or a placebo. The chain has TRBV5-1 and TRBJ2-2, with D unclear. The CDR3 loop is CASRPKWGTGELFF. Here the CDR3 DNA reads TGCGCCAGCAGACCTAAGTGGGGCACCGGGGAGCTGTTTTTT. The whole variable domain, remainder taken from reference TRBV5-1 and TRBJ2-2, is KAGVTQTPRYLIKTRGQQVTLSCSPISGHRSVSWYQQTPGQGLQFLFEYFSETQRNKGNFPGRFSGRQFSNSRSEMNVSTLELGDSALYLCASRPKWGTGELFFGEGSRLTVL.